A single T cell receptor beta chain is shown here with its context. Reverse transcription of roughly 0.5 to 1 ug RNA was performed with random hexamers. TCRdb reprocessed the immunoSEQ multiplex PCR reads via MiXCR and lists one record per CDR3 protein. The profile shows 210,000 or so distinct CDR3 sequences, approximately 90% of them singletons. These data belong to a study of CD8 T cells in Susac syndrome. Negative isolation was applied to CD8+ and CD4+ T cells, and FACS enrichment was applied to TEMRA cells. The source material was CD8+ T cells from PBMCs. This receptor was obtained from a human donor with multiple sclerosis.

CDR3 residues: CASSLAADIHNEQFF. The CDR3 DNA reads as TGTGCCAGCAGCTTAGCCGCAGATATCCACAATGAGCAGTTCTTC. The chain couples TRBV7-6 to TRBJ2-1; D remains ambiguous. CDR1 is SGHVS, CDR2 FNYEAQ, per germline. With 0 bases removed from V and 5 bases from J, the gap between germline ends came to 11 bases. CDR3 length: 15 amino acids.